The 23 T cell receptor beta chains below were found in one sample sequenced in a study of blood T cells in healthy people across ages. Next came a second PCR, run for about 7 to 12 cycles, which used a sample-barcoded 5' primer along with a J-beta primer mix. TCRdb reprocessed the 5' RACE reads via MiXCR and lists one record per CDR3 protein. Of approximately 700,000 distinct CDR3 sequences listed, less than 40% were seen once; the top ten hold approximately 15%. Material for sequencing was blood. These receptors were taken from an elderly woman in good health.

The chain joins TRBV10-3 to TRBJ1-1; 9 positions match TRBD1. V gave up 6 bases and J gave up 4 bases; unmatched junction bases: 12. The CDR3 contains 16 residues. Looked up from germline, CDR1 is ENHRY and CDR2 is SYGVKD. For the CDR3, the DNA is TGTGCCATCAGCTCCCATACAGGGGGCCGGGGCACTGAAGCTTTCTTT. The encoded protein is CAISSHTGGRGTEAFF.

This rearrangement joins TRBV11-1 to TRBJ2-2; possibly TRBD1 for D (5 bases). The germline V and J ends were trimmed by 6 bases and 1 base, with 12 bases remaining between them. CDR1 SGHAT and CDR2 FQDESV come from the germline V gene (reference sequence). The CDR3 spans 15 residues. DNA of the CDR3: TGTGCCAGCAGACCACCCAGGGAGAACACCGGGGAGCTGTTTTTT. Translation gives CASRPPRENTGELFF. Full variable domain (missing parts from reference TRBV11-1 and TRBJ2-2): EAEVAQSPRYKITEKSQAVAFWCDPISGHATLYWYRQILGQGPELLVQFQDESVVDDSQLPKDRFSAERLKGVDSTLKIQPAELGDSAMYLCASRPPRENTGELFFGEGSRLTVL.

As regards this clonotype: Just one base apart from a much larger clone, this may be a read error. The V and J genes are TRBV6-2 or TRBV6-3 and TRBJ2-7, with D perhaps matching TRBD1 or TRBD2 (6 bases each). Trimming took off 0 bases at V and 10 bases at J, with 16 bases between the two ends. CDR3 length: 14 residues. The germline gives CDR1 MNHEY, CDR2 SVGEGT. The DNA for the CDR3 is TGTGCCAGCAGTTACTCCGGGAGTCGGGACACCCAGTACTTC. Translated, it gives CASSYSGSRDTQYF.

The chain links TRBV5-5 to TRBJ2-1; maybe TRBD1 (6 bases). V gave up 4 bases and J gave up 2 bases, with 13 bases separating them. The CDR3 is 15 residues long. CDR1 and CDR2 (germline): SGHKS, YYEKEE (reference sequence). CDR3 loop: CASSPGAGAYNEQFF. In DNA, the CDR3 is TGTGCCAGCAGCCCTGGGGCAGGGGCCTACAATGAGCAGTTCTTC. The variable domain in full, with the rest retrieved from reference TRBV5-5 and TRBJ2-1, is DAGVTQSPTHLIKTRGQQVTLRCSPISGHKSVSWYQQVLGQGPQFIFQYYEKEERGRGNFPDRFSARQFPNYSSELNVNALLLGDSALYLCASSPGAGAYNEQFFGPGTRLTVL.

The sample holds one count of this clonotype. One end of the junction is discordant with germline, which a read error may explain. V gene TRBV7-2 combines with J gene TRBJ1-2; tentatively, D is TRBD1 (5 bases). The CDR3 length is 13 residues. CDR1 is SGHTA and CDR2 is FQGNSA in the germline V gene. CDR3 region: CAGSFSGGYGYTF. CDR3 sequence (DNA): TGTGCCGGCAGCTTCTCCGGGGGCTATGGCTACACCTTC. The full variable domain, its missing parts supplied by reference TRBV7-2 and TRBJ1-2, is GAGVSQSPSNKVTEKGKDVELRCDPISGHTALYWYRQSLGQGLEFLIYFQGNSAPDKSGLPSDRFSAERTGGSVSTLTIQRTQQEDSAVYLCAGSFSGGYGYTFGSGTRLTVV.

This clonotype was counted between two and nine times. This clone may be a read error of a much larger clone one base away. The V gene is TRBV7-9, the J gene TRBJ2-7, with 9 bases fitting TRBD2. The CDR3 contains 15 residues. Germline V gene sequence: CDR1 SEHNR, CDR2 FQNEAQ (reference sequence). Germline trimming cut 6 bases from V and 5 bases from J; bases unmatched to any gene: 11. The CDR3 nucleotides are TGTGCCAGCAGGAGGCTGGCGGGGGGGCCTAACGAGCAGTACTTC. Amino acid sequence: CASRRLAGGPNEQYF.

In regard to this clonotype: A much larger clone differs from this one at a single base, so this may be a read error. The chain carries TRBV7-6 and TRBJ2-5; the D is unclear. The CDR3 is made up of 13 amino acids. Per the germline V gene, CDR1 is SGHVS and CDR2 is FNYEAQ. V lost 5 bases and J 11 bases, leaving 18 bases between the germline ends. The CDR3 sequence is CASSRSAHNEQYF. Written as DNA, the CDR3 is TGTGCCAGCAGCCGGTCCGCCCACAATGAGCAGTACTTC.

This clonotype was observed a few times. The rearrangement uses TRBV6-1 and TRBJ1-1; maybe TRBD1 (5 bases). CDR1 is MNHNS, CDR2 SASEGT, per germline. The CDR3 loop spans 13 amino acids. V dropped 6 bases and J dropped 6 bases, with 14 bases sitting between them. CDR3 loop: CASRITGVPEAFF. Here the CDR3 DNA reads TGTGCCAGCAGGATAACAGGAGTCCCTGAAGCTTTCTTT.

To note about this clonotype: Since a much larger clone is just one base distant, this may be a read error. The rearrangement uses TRBV6-4 and TRBJ2-7; a possible D gene is TRBD2 (6 bases). Germline V gives CDR1 MRHNA, CDR2 SNTAGT. There are 15 residues in the CDR3. V lost 5 bases and J 7 bases, leaving 21 bases between the germline ends. CDR3 protein: CASSPSGGVNNEQYF. In DNA form, the CDR3 reads TGTGCCAGCAGTCCCTCGGGCGGGGTAAACAATGAGCAGTACTTC.

Points on this clonotype: A read error is possible here, since a much larger clone lies one base away. The chain uses TRBV27 and TRBJ2-7, with 7 bases lining up with TRBD2. Germline V gives CDR1 MNHEY, CDR2 SMNVEV (reference sequence). The ends lost 5 bases at V and 0 bases at J; junction bases unmatched: 7. The CDR3 is 15 amino acids. Here the CDR3 reads CASSMSGVSSYEQYF. DNA of the CDR3: TGTGCCAGCAGTATGAGCGGGGTAAGCTCCTACGAGCAGTACTTC.

Comments on this clonotype: A read error is possible here, since a much larger clone lies one base away. The rearrangement links TRBV10-3 to TRBJ2-7; TRBD1 agrees at 7 bases. CDR3 size: 14 residues. Germline CDR1 and CDR2: ENHRY and SYGVKD. V lost 3 bases, J lost 5 bases, and 7 bases stayed unmatched. CDR3 nucleotide sequence: TGTGCCATCAGTGACCCGGACAGGAGGAACGAGCAGTACTTC. The encoded protein is CAISDPDRRNEQYF.

The chain is built from TRBV19 and TRBJ2-7; D might be TRBD2 (6 bases). Germline V gene sequence: CDR1 LNHDA, CDR2 SQIVND (reference sequence). The germline V and J ends were trimmed by 1 base and 5 bases, with 9 bases remaining between them. The CDR3 is made up of 13 amino acids. The CDR3: CASSIASGDEQYF. The CDR3, as DNA: TGTGCCAGTAGTATAGCATCGGGGGACGAGCAGTACTTC.

This clonotype was seen more than once but under ten times. The V and J genes are TRBV7-2 and TRBJ2-2; D gene unclear. With 6 bases removed from V and 5 bases from J, the gap between germline ends came to 10 bases. Germline CDR1 and CDR2: SGHTA and FQGNSA. The CDR3 loop spans 13 amino acids. CDR3 nucleotides: TGTGCCAGCAGGGATCGGTGGACCGGGGAGCTGTTTTTT. Its translation: CASRDRWTGELFF.

The chain couples TRBV7-6 to TRBJ1-6, with TRBD1 matching over 9 bases. Per germline, CDR1 SGHVS and CDR2 FNYEAQ. Trimming took 3 bases from V and 7 from J; bases not matched to a gene: 7. CDR3 length: 16 amino acids. The CDR3 DNA follows: TGTGCCAGCAGCTTGTTGACAGGGGGAAAAAATTCACCCCTCCACTTT. Translated, it gives CASSLLTGGKNSPLHF. Combining the CDR3 with reference TRBV7-6 and TRBJ1-6 gives the whole variable domain GAGVSQSPRYKVTKRGQDVALRCDPISGHVSLYWYRQALGQGPEFLTYFNYEAQQDKSGLPNDRFSAERPEGSISTLTIQRTEQRDSAMYRCASSLLTGGKNSPLHFGNGTRLTVT.

J is TRBJ2-5 and V is TRBV20-1, with D maybe TRBD1 (6 bases). The V end lost 3 bases, the J end lost 5 bases, and 16 bases lay between the germline ends. Germline V gene data show CDR1 as DFQATT and CDR2 as SNEGSKA (reference sequence). This CDR3 comprises 14 residues. The CDR3 region is CSARFLGQQETQYF. DNA of the CDR3: TGCAGTGCTAGGTTCCTCGGACAGCAGGAGACCCAGTACTTC.

The V gene is TRBV3-1, the J gene TRBJ1-5, with D unresolved. Looked up from germline, CDR1 is LGHDT and CDR2 is YNNKEL (reference sequence). This CDR3 region has 16 residues. V shed 0 bases and J shed 0 bases, with 9 bases lying between them. CDR3 DNA sequence: TGTGCCAGCAGCCAAGAGTATGCGGATAGCAATCAGCCCCAGCATTTT. Encoded protein: CASSQEYADSNQPQHF. The variable domain in full, completed from reference TRBV3-1 and TRBJ1-5, reads DTAVSQTPKYLVTQMGNDKSIKCEQNLGHDTMYWYKQDSKKFLKIMFSYNNKELIINETVPNRFSPKSPDKAHLNLHINSLELGDSAVYFCASSQEYADSNQPQHFGDGTRLSIL.

This clonotype was seen a few times. Being one base from a much bigger clone, this may be a read error. The chain uses TRBV5-1 and TRBJ2-7; D uncertain. Germline CDR1 SGHRS, CDR2 YFSETQ. V shed 4 bases and J shed 1 base, with 18 bases lying between them. CDR3 size: 16 residues. The CDR3 loop is CASSTGRARASYEQYF. CDR3 in DNA: TGCGCCAGCAGCACTGGACGAGCCCGGGCGTCCTACGAGCAGTACTTC.

Only a few counts were recorded for this clonotype. This may stem from a read error, because a much larger clone lies one nucleotide away. The V gene is TRBV6-5, the J gene TRBJ2-7, with D hard to call. The CDR3 runs 13 residues. Germline lookup yields CDR1 MNHEY and CDR2 SVGAGI. Trimming shortened V by 1 base and J by 5 bases, and 9 bases separated the two germline ends. CDR3: CASSYFAGDEQYF. CDR3 DNA sequence: TGTGCCAGCAGTTACTTCGCTGGGGACGAGCAGTACTTC.

The chain links TRBV6-2 or TRBV6-3 to TRBJ1-2, with D perhaps matching TRBD1 (5 bases). The CDR3 sequence is 12 residues long. The V end lost 7 bases, the J end lost 3 bases, and 9 bases lay between the germline ends. Germline-derived CDR1 and CDR2 are MNHEY and SVGEGT. The CDR3 coding sequence is TGTGCCAGCAAACCGGGGGACTATGGCTACACCTTC. Protein: CASKPGDYGYTF.

This clonotype was picked up a small number of times. The CDR3: CASSRIQGGAEAFF. In nucleotides, the CDR3 is TGTGCCAGCAGTCGAATACAGGGGGGGGCTGAAGCTTTCTTT. V and J are TRBV6-6 and TRBJ1-1; 8 nucleotides agree with TRBD1. This CDR3 spans 14 amino acids. V lost 5 bases, J lost 6 bases, and 8 bases stayed unmatched. CDR1 is MNHNY, CDR2 SVGAGI, per germline (reference sequence).

The chain joins TRBV11-1 to TRBJ2-1, with TRBD2 matching 8 bases. J gave up 5 bases and V 6 bases, and 3 bases lay outside the gene matches. This CDR3 region has 13 residues. The germline V gene has CDR1 SGHAT and CDR2 FQDESV (reference sequence). CDR3 DNA sequence: TGTGCCAGCAGGAGCGGGGGAGACAATGAGCAGTTCTTC. This codes for CASRSGGDNEQFF.

This clonotype has more than one count but fewer than ten. This chain links TRBV18 with TRBJ1-1; D remains ambiguous. The V end was cut by 3 bases, the J end by 5 bases, with 13 bases between. This CDR3 has 14 residues. Per germline, CDR1 KGHSH and CDR2 LQKENI. DNA of the CDR3: TGTGCCAGCTCACCTCCAACTGCGGTTACTGAAGCTTTCTTT. It codes for CASSPPTAVTEAFF.

This clonotype appeared many times. V and J are TRBV15 and TRBJ2-7; 9 bases match TRBD1. The germline V gene encodes CDR1 LNHNV and CDR2 YYDKDF (reference sequence). The V gene end was trimmed by 5 bases and the J gene end by 0 bases; junction bases not matched to a gene: 17. This CDR3 comprises 19 residues. The CDR3 is CATSAGGQGISLFSYEQYF. In DNA, the CDR3 is TGTGCCACCAGCGCTGGGGGACAGGGTATTTCTCTTTTCTCCTACGAGCAGTACTTC.